This TCR beta chain was observed in a study of T cells in Graves' hyperthyroidism and ophthalmopathy. In germline, CDR1 is DFQATT, CDR2 SNEGSKA (reference sequence). The V and J ends lost 5 bases and 5 bases, in that order; junction bases with no gene match: 4. This CDR3 has 13 residues. Researchers amplified the TCR beta CDR3 regions from RNA transcripts. The primer set for the first-round RT-PCR of the TCR CDR3 was HTBI. TCRdb reanalysed the multiplex PCR reads using MiXCR and keeps one entry per CDR3 protein. This sample carries fewer than 500,000 distinct CDR3 sequences, around 13% of them seen once, and the ten largest clones take around 19%.

The sequenced material came from blood. The chain recombines TRBV20-1 with TRBJ1-5, with 9 bases fitting TRBD1. This TCR derives from a woman younger than 45 with Graves' ophthalmopathy. CDR3 sequence: CSARQGEYQPQHF. The DNA for the CDR3 is TGCAGTGCTCGACAGGGGGAGTATCAGCCCCAGCATTTT.